This passage covers 25 T cell receptor beta chains from one sample sequenced in a study of blood T cell repertoires in COVID-19. Generated by immunoSEQ multiplex PCR, the TCRdb table keeps only in-frame clones and is missing some. This sample carries a few hundred thousand clones, around 87% of them seen once, and the ten largest clones take around 3.6%. Sequencing was performed on peripheral blood. The receptors stem from a man between 18 and 35 years old with active or convalescent COVID-19.

The V gene is TRBV7-2, the J gene TRBJ1-2; 10 nucleotides agree with TRBD1. Per the germline V gene, CDR1 is SGHTA and CDR2 is FQGNSA. V shed 8 bases and J 2 bases; nucleotides not matched to a gene: 8. The CDR3 loop spans 15 amino acids. The CDR3 coding sequence is TGTGCCAGCGGTCGACAGGGGGCGAGGAACTATGGCTACACCTTC. Its protein product is CASGRQGARNYGYTF.

In DNA form, the CDR3 reads TGTGCCAGCAGCTACGGGACTAGTGATTTATACACCGGGGAGCTGTTTTTT. Its translation is CASSYGTSDLYTGELFF. The chain uses TRBV11-3 and TRBJ2-2, with TRBD2 matching 8 bases. CDR3 length equals 17 residues. Losses at the gene ends were 4 bases for V and 3 bases for J; bases not matched to a gene: 10. The germline gives CDR1 SGHNT, CDR2 YENEEA.

The V call is TRBV7-9, the J call TRBJ2-4, with D possibly TRBD2 on 5 matching bases. Trimming stripped 5 bases from V and 1 base from J, with 9 bases between. Looked up from germline, CDR1 is SEHNR and CDR2 is FQNEAQ (reference sequence). The CDR3 contains 14 residues. CDR3 bases: TGTGCCAGCAGCCCCCCGGGGGCCAAAAACATTCAGTACTTC. This translates into CASSPPGAKNIQYF.

V gene TRBV30 combines with J gene TRBJ1-5; 8 nucleotides align to TRBD1. The germline V gene has CDR1 GTSNPN and CDR2 SVGIG (reference sequence). The CDR3 has 12 amino acids. Trimming cost V 2 bases and J 15 bases; bases outside gene matches: 9. The CDR3 nucleotides are TGTGCCTGGAGTCTAACCGGGACAGGCCCGCATTTT. It translates to CAWSLTGTGPHF.

This chain connects TRBV11-3 to TRBJ2-1; D is ambiguous. CDR3 length: 12 residues. V gave up 2 bases and J gave up 9 bases, with 8 bases separating them. Germline values: CDR1 SGHNT, CDR2 YENEEA. DNA of the CDR3: TGTGCCAGCAGCTTAAGGTCGGGTGAGCAGTTCTTC. Amino acids: CASSLRSGEQFF.

V is TRBV5-6 and J is TRBJ1-5; perhaps TRBD1 as D (6 bases). This CDR3 has 16 residues. Trimming left V 0 bases short and J 3 bases short, with 13 bases between. CDR1 is SGHDT and CDR2 is YYEEEE in the germline V gene. DNA for the CDR3: TGTGCCAGCAGCTTGGGGCACAGGGATCTCAATCAGCCCCAGCATTTT. Protein: CASSLGHRDLNQPQHF.

The chain links TRBV20-1 to TRBJ2-7, with D perhaps matching TRBD2 (7 bases). The CDR3 contains 15 residues. Germline values: CDR1 DFQATT, CDR2 SNEGSKA (reference sequence). V was trimmed by 3 bases and J by 7 bases, leaving 22 bases between them. This CDR3 is CSASRAGARAEEQYF. Here the CDR3 DNA reads TGCAGTGCTAGTCGGGCGGGGGCCCGGGCAGAAGAGCAGTACTTC.

V usage is TRBV3-1 (or the pseudogene TRBV3-2) and J usage is TRBJ1-2; 8 bases agree with TRBD1. With V trimmed by 4 bases and J by 5 bases, 12 bases remained unmatched. The CDR3 runs 16 residues. CDR1 is LGHDT, CDR2 YNNKEL, per germline (reference sequence). CDR3 DNA: TGTGCCAGCAGCCTGAATTCGGGACAGGCGCCTTATGGCTACACCTTC. The encoded protein is CASSLNSGQAPYGYTF.

This chain joins TRBV24-1 and TRBJ2-1, with TRBD2 as a possible D gene (5 bases). Germline lookup yields CDR1 KGHDR and CDR2 SFDVKD. This CDR3 has 15 amino acids. The V and J ends lost 2 bases and 3 bases respectively, with 10 bases between them. As DNA, the CDR3 is TGTGCCACCAGTGATTCCGATCGGGACTACAATGAGCAGTTCTTC. This encodes CATSDSDRDYNEQFF.

This clone appeared once. V usage is TRBV28 and J usage is TRBJ1-1; 9 nucleotides agree with TRBD1. After removal of 2 bases from V and 3 bases from J, the junction contained 4 bases not matched to a gene. The CDR3 has 15 residues. CDR1 is MDHEN, CDR2 SYDVKM, per germline. The CDR3 loop reads CASSLGQGFHTEAFF. The DNA for the CDR3 is TGTGCCAGCAGTTTAGGACAGGGGTTTCACACTGAAGCTTTCTTT.

The genes are TRBV10-3 and TRBJ2-2, with 10 bases matching TRBD2. The CDR3 runs to 15 residues. V was clipped by 5 bases and J by 4 bases; unmatched bases: 4. CDR1 ENHRY and CDR2 SYGVKD come from the germline V gene. The CDR3 sequence is CAISSSGRATGELFF. The CDR3 bases are TGTGCCATCAGTTCGAGCGGGAGGGCCACCGGGGAGCTGTTTTTT.

The chain combines TRBV2 with TRBJ1-5; D may be TRBD1 (5 bases). The CDR3 contains 14 residues. V was trimmed by 1 base and J by 6 bases, leaving 10 bases between them. CDR1 and CDR2 from the germline V gene are SNHLY and FYNNEI. Here the CDR3 reads CASSEGGDGQPQHF. For the CDR3, the DNA is TGTGCCAGCAGTGAAGGGGGGGATGGTCAGCCCCAGCATTTT.

J is TRBJ2-1 and V is TRBV7-2; 13 bases align to TRBD2. The V gene end was trimmed by 6 bases and the J gene end by 7 bases; junction bases not matched to a gene: 6. The CDR3 runs 15 residues. Per the germline V gene, CDR1 is SGHTA and CDR2 is FQGNSA. The CDR3 coding sequence is TGTGCCAGCAGGCGAACTAGCGGGAGGGGGAATGAGCAGTTCTTC. It codes for CASRRTSGRGNEQFF.

The rearrangement links TRBV7-2 to TRBJ2-5, with D perhaps matching TRBD1 (5 bases). The CDR3 loop spans 12 amino acids. Germline V gives CDR1 SGHTA, CDR2 FQGNSA. The V and J ends lost 5 bases and 4 bases respectively, with 8 bases between them. The CDR3 sequence is CASSADRETQYF. In nucleotides, the CDR3 is TGTGCCAGCAGCGCAGACAGAGAGACCCAGTACTTC. Combining the CDR3 with reference TRBV7-2 and TRBJ2-5 gives the whole variable domain GAGVSQSPSNKVTEKGKDVELRCDPISGHTALYWYRQSLGQGLEFLIYFQGNSAPDKSGLPSDRFSAERTGGSVSTLTIQRTQQEDSAVYLCASSADRETQYFGPGTRLLVL.

The chain links TRBV9 to TRBJ2-5, with D maybe TRBD2 (6 bases). V was trimmed by 3 bases and J by 1 base, leaving 16 bases between them. Germline-derived CDR1 and CDR2 are SGDLS and YYNGEE. CDR3 size: 16 residues. CDR3 sequence: CASSAFGGRSQETQYF. For the CDR3, the DNA is TGTGCCAGCAGCGCTTTTGGAGGGAGAAGCCAAGAGACCCAGTACTTC.

This chain links TRBV30 with TRBJ2-7, with D possibly TRBD2 on 7 matching bases. V lost 2 bases and J lost 4, with 12 bases in between. The CDR3 loop spans 13 amino acids. Germline CDR1 GTSNPN, CDR2 SVGIG (reference sequence). The CDR3 is CAWSLGGGYEQYF. The CDR3 nucleotides read TGTGCCTGGAGTCTAGGGGGGGGGTACGAGCAGTACTTC. The full variable domain, completed using reference TRBV30 and TRBJ2-7, is SQTIHQWPATLVQPVGSPLSLECTVEGTSNPNLYWYRQAAGRGLQLLFYSVGIGQISSEVPQNLSASRPQDRQFILSSKKLLLSDSGFYLCAWSLGGGYEQYFGPGTRLTVT.

This clone was seen a few times. V gene TRBV30 combines with J gene TRBJ1-1; D is possibly TRBD1 (5 bases). This CDR3 contains 12 residues. The V end lost 8 bases, the J end lost 5 bases, and 15 bases lay between the germline ends. CDR1 and CDR2 (germline): GTSNPN, SVGIG (reference sequence). The chain's CDR3 is CAGGWGETEAFF. The CDR3 nucleotides are TGTGCCGGAGGATGGGGGGAGACTGAAGCTTTCTTT.

The chain uses TRBV6-5 and TRBJ1-1; no definite D call. This CDR3 is 15 amino acids long. Trimming left V 0 bases short and J 14 bases short, with 22 bases between. The germline gives CDR1 MNHEY, CDR2 SVGAGI. Written as DNA, the CDR3 is TGTGCCAGCAGTTACTCGATAAGCCCTGGTCTTCTCATATTCTTT. It translates to CASSYSISPGLLIFF.

The rearrangement joins TRBV29-1 to TRBJ1-2, with D hard to call. This CDR3 has 12 amino acids. Per the germline V gene, CDR1 is SQVTM and CDR2 is ANQGSEA. Trimming took 7 bases from V and 6 from J, leaving 15 bases between them. CDR3 sequence reads: CSASGDDNGYTF. For the CDR3, the DNA is TGCAGCGCCTCGGGAGATGACAATGGCTACACCTTC.

The chain is built from TRBV12-3 or TRBV12-4 and TRBJ2-3; the D is unclear. This CDR3 is 12 amino acids long. Trimming removed 3 bases from V and 5 bases from J, with 6 bases in between. The CDR3 loop is CASSFAVDTQYF. DNA for the CDR3: TGTGCCAGCAGTTTCGCGGTAGATACGCAGTATTTT.

This chain connects TRBV18 to TRBJ2-2; D may be TRBD2 (5 bases). Germline CDR1 KGHSH, CDR2 LQKENI. The CDR3 spans 14 residues. Trimming took 7 bases from V and 2 from J, leaving 11 bases between them. CDR3 sequence: CASFGLFNTGELFF. The CDR3 coding sequence is TGTGCCAGCTTCGGACTTTTTAACACCGGGGAGCTGTTTTTT.

This clone was observed a handful of times. J is TRBJ2-3 and V is TRBV7-2; 7 bases are a match to TRBD2. The junction had 5 bases not matched to a gene; V was cut back by 2 bases and J by 6 bases. The CDR3 loop spans 14 amino acids. Germline CDR1 and CDR2: SGHTA and FQGNSA. CDR3 sequence reads: CASSLLSGGDTQYF. The DNA for the CDR3 is TGTGCCAGCAGCTTACTCTCCGGGGGGGATACGCAGTATTTT.

This chain connects TRBV7-9 to TRBJ2-3; TRBD2 agrees at 10 bases. The V and J ends lost 1 base and 4 bases, in that order; junction bases with no gene match: 5. Looked up from germline, CDR1 is SEHNR and CDR2 is FQNEAQ (reference sequence). The CDR3 has 16 residues. The CDR3 coding sequence is TGTGCCAGCAGCTTAGGGTCGCTAGCGGGAGCAGATACGCAGTATTTT. Protein product: CASSLGSLAGADTQYF. Variable domain in full (rest from reference TRBV7-9 and TRBJ2-3): DTGVSQNPRHKITKRGQNVTFRCDPISEHNRLYWYRQTLGQGPEFLTYFQNEAQLEKSRLLSDRFSAERPKGSFSTLEIQRTEQGDSAMYLCASSLGSLAGADTQYFGPGTRLTVL.

This chain connects TRBV5-6 to TRBJ2-5, with 15 bases lining up with TRBD2. Germline assignment: CDR1 SGHDT and CDR2 YYEEEE. CDR3 length: 18 amino acids. V dropped 2 bases and J dropped 5; count of bases not matched to a gene: 10. The CDR3 DNA is TGTGCCAGCAGCTTTTTGGGGACTAGCGGGGGGCCAGGGGAGACCCAGTACTTC. It yields the protein CASSFLGTSGGPGETQYF.

V gene TRBV19 combines with J gene TRBJ2-3; 8 bases align to TRBD1. J gave up 2 bases and V 7 bases, and 8 bases lay outside the gene matches. There are 15 residues in the CDR3. Germline lookup yields CDR1 LNHDA and CDR2 SQIVND (reference sequence). CDR3 sequence reads: CASTARTGNTDTQYF. In DNA, the CDR3 is TGTGCCAGTACCGCCCGGACAGGGAACACAGATACGCAGTATTTT. Combining the CDR3 with reference TRBV19 and TRBJ2-3 gives the whole variable domain DGGITQSPKYLFRKEGQNVTLSCEQNLNHDAMYWYRQDPGQGLRLIYYSQIVNDFQKGDIAEGYSVSREKKESFPLTVTSAQKNPTAFYLCASTARTGNTDTQYFGPGTRLTVL.